These T cell receptor beta chains were read from a single sample in a study of shared clonotypes between healthy human individuals. Libraries were prepared by immunoSEQ multiplex PCR; TCRdb keeps only in-frame clonotypes and omits some of them. The repertoire has around 640,000 clones, 95% to 97% of them found once; the top ten carry 0.11%. What was sequenced was naive CD8+ T cells sorted from blood. Source of these receptors: a woman aged 25 to 39 in good health. CDR3s include the opening cysteine and the closing phenylalanine or tryptophan. The D gene is left open where the match is weak. A row's size may be missing; if present it is once, few, many or a size class.

clone size	J gene	V gene	D gene	CDR3 DNA	CDR3 protein
-	TRBJ2-3	TRBV6-5	-	TGTGCCAGCAGTTACTCGGCGGAGGCTAGCACAGATACGCAGTATTTT	CASSYSAEASTDTQYF
-	TRBJ2-2	TRBV2	-	TGTGCCAGCAGTGAAGGGGGAAACACCGGGGAGCTGTTTTTT	CASSEGGNTGELFF
-	TRBJ2-7	TRBV19	-	TGTGCCAGTAGTCCGGGTTCCCCCTACGAGCAGTACTTC	CASSPGSPYEQYF
-	TRBJ2-1	TRBV2	-	TGTGCCAGCAGTGAACCGGGGGGCACGGGTCACAATGAGCAGTTCTTC	CASSEPGGTGHNEQFF
-	TRBJ2-5	TRBV7-9	-	TGTGCCAGCAGCCAAGCTTTAGAGACCCAGTACTTC	CASSQALETQYF
-	TRBJ1-3	TRBV9	-	TGTGCCAGCAGCGTCGGGACGGCCTCTGGAAACACCATATATTTT	CASSVGTASGNTIYF
-	TRBJ2-1	TRBV6-5	TRBD2	TGTGCCAGCAGGGCTAGCGGATATTACAATGAGCAGTTCTTC	CASRASGYYNEQFF
-	TRBJ2-3	TRBV6-1	TRBD2	TGTGCCAGCAGTGAATTGGGGAGGGCTGATACGCAGTATTTT	CASSELGRADTQYF
-	TRBJ2-7	TRBV27	TRBD2	TGTGCCAGTTGGGGGACTAGCGGACTCTACGAGCAGTACTTC	CASWGTSGLYEQYF
-	TRBJ1-5	TRBV15	-	TGTGCCACCGCTTACAGGGAAAATAGCAATCAGCCCCAGCATTTT	CATAYRENSNQPQHF
-	TRBJ2-5	TRBV11-2	-	TGTGCCAGCAGCGCAACAGGGGGGGAGGGCCAGTACTTC	CASSATGGEGQYF
-	TRBJ2-3	TRBV5-4	-	TGTGCCAGCAGAAACGGGCAGGCCACAGATACGCAGTATTTT	CASRNGQATDTQYF
-	TRBJ2-3	TRBV7-8	-	TGTGCCAGCAGCCCAGAGGGGGGACTCAGCACAAATACGCAGTATTTT	CASSPEGGLSTNTQYF
once	TRBJ2-7	TRBV7-9	TRBD1	TGTGCCAGCAGCGCGAGACAGGGGGACGAGCAGTACTTC	CASSARQGDEQYF
-	TRBJ1-5	TRBV7-9	TRBD1	TGTGCCAGCAGCTCGGGACAGGGTGATCAGCCCCAGCATTTT	CASSSGQGDQPQHF
-	TRBJ2-2	TRBV29-1	TRBD2	TGCAGCGTTGAGTGGACTAGCGGGAGGGGACGGGAGCTGTTTTTT	CSVEWTSGRGRELFF
-	TRBJ1-2	TRBV27	TRBD1	TGTGCCAGCAGTGCGACAGGGACAGTTTTTGCTAACTATGGCTACACCTTC	CASSATGTVFANYGYTF
-	TRBJ2-7	TRBV7-6	-	TGTGCCAGCAGCTTACAGGGGACCGGTTCCGAGCAGTACTTC	CASSLQGTGSEQYF
-	TRBJ2-1	TRBV5-6	-	TGTGCCAGCAGCTCTCGTTGGGGATGGACCTACAATGAGCAGTTCTTC	CASSSRWGWTYNEQFF
-	TRBJ2-7	TRBV27	-	TGTGCCAGCAGTTTCTCCGCGGCCCACGAGCAGTACTTC	CASSFSAAHEQYF
-	TRBJ2-7	TRBV19	-	TGTGCCAGTAGTATGGGTTTTTTACAATACTACGAGCAGTACTTC	CASSMGFLQYYEQYF
-	TRBJ2-1	TRBV27	-	TGTGCCAGCAGTTCCTCTTATAGGGGCTACAATGAGCAGTTCTTC	CASSSSYRGYNEQFF
-	TRBJ2-5	TRBV2	-	TGTGCCTCAGGGGCTTTGGGGACCCAGTACTTC	CASGALGTQYF
-	TRBJ2-7	TRBV19	TRBD1	TGTGCCAGTAGTATGGGACAGGGAAGCTACGAGCAGTACTTC	CASSMGQGSYEQYF
-	TRBJ2-2	TRBV5-6	-	TGTGCCAGCTCCTTAGGGAGGGAGCTGTTTTTT	CASSLGRELFF
-	TRBJ2-4	TRBV7-9	-	TGTGCCAGCAGCCGCCGGGACCAGCAAGCCAAAAACATTCAGTACTTC	CASSRRDQQAKNIQYF
-	TRBJ2-7	TRBV7-9	-	TGTGCCATGGGCCCGAGCTCCTACGAGCAGTACTTC	CAMGPSSYEQYF
-	TRBJ2-1	TRBV5-4	TRBD2	TGTGCCAGCAGCCGACTAGCGGGAGGGACCTACAATGAGCAGTTCTTC	CASSRLAGGTYNEQFF
-	TRBJ2-1	TRBV29-1	-	TGCAGCGTTGAAGGAATGATAGGGCCAGGAAATTGGAATGAGCAGTTCTTC	CSVEGMIGPGNWNEQFF
-	TRBJ2-5	TRBV5-1	TRBD2	TGCGCCAGCAGCTTTGGGAGGGGTCCGGCCTCGGAGACCCAGTACTTC	CASSFGRGPASETQYF
-	TRBJ2-5	TRBV29-1	TRBD1	TGCAGCGTTGAAACAGGGGAACAAGAGACCCAGTACTTC	CSVETGEQETQYF
-	TRBJ1-1	TRBV7-9	-	TGTGCCAGCAGCTTCTCCGGGGGGCCCACTGAAGCTTTCTTT	CASSFSGGPTEAFF
-	TRBJ2-1	TRBV27	-	TGTGCCAGCAGTACTGGGCGCCCCCATGAGCAGTTCTTC	CASSTGRPHEQFF
-	TRBJ2-7	TRBV11-2	-	TGTGCCAGCAGCTTAGAATCGGCGGTCAGGGCCAACGAGCAGTACTTC	CASSLESAVRANEQYF
-	TRBJ2-2	TRBV30	TRBD2	TGTGCCTGGAATACTAGCGGGAGTTCGGTCGGGGAGCTGTTTTTT	CAWNTSGSSVGELFF
-	TRBJ1-1	TRBV7-9	TRBD1	TGTGCCAGCACCCCAGACAGGGCCACTGAAGCTTTCTTT	CASTPDRATEAFF
-	TRBJ1-2	TRBV5-6	-	TGTGCCAGCAGCTTGGGAGCAGAGACTTATAACTATGGCTACACCTTC	CASSLGAETYNYGYTF
-	TRBJ2-7	TRBV10-2	TRBD2	TGCGCCAGCGGACCGGGACTAGCGGTCTACGAGCAGTACTTC	CASGPGLAVYEQYF
-	TRBJ2-1	TRBV18	-	TGTGCCAGCTCACCACGTGGGAATGCGGGCTGGAATGAGCAGTTCTTC	CASSPRGNAGWNEQFF
-	TRBJ1-1	TRBV29-1	-	TGCAGCGTTGTAGGCAGGTTAGCTTTCTTT	CSVVGRLAFF
-	TRBJ2-1	TRBV7-9	TRBD2	TGTGCCAGCAGATCCAGGACTAGCGGCTCCTACAATGAGCAGTTCTTC	CASRSRTSGSYNEQFF